A single sample is the source of the 16 T cell receptor beta chains below, sequenced in a study of T cells in Graves' hyperthyroidism and ophthalmopathy. RNA transcripts yielded amplified TCR beta CDR3 regions. First-round RT-PCR of the TCR CDR3 relied on the HTBI primer set. TCRdb re-derived calls from the multiplex PCR reads in MiXCR, one entry per CDR3 protein. The repertoire holds over 45,000 distinct CDR3 sequences, with approximately 50% as singletons. The specimen sequenced was peripheral blood or thyroid tissue (not recorded which). Receptor source: a woman between 50 and 59 years old with Graves' hyperthyroidism.

The table lists this clonotype with many counts. The gene calls are TRBV28 and TRBJ1-5; TRBD1 is a possible D gene (5 bases). Trimming pared 8 bases from V and 4 bases from J, leaving 12 bases between. The CDR3 is 13 residues long. Per germline, CDR1 MDHEN and CDR2 SYDVKM. CDR3 residues: CASQWGQNQPQHF. The CDR3 region has the DNA TGTGCCAGCCAGTGGGGCCAAAATCAGCCCCAGCATTTT.

The J gene is TRBJ2-7, the V gene TRBV10-3; 10 bases map to TRBD1. Losses at the gene ends were 7 bases for V and 6 bases for J; bases not matched to a gene: 9. There are 14 residues in the CDR3. Per the germline V gene, CDR1 is ENHRY and CDR2 is SYGVKD. As DNA, the CDR3 is TGTGCCATCACCTCCGGGACAGGGGCACCCGAGCAGTACTTC. Protein sequence: CAITSGTGAPEQYF.

The CDR3 sequence: CSVLAGELFF. The CDR3 DNA sequence: TGCAGCGTTCTGGCAGGGGAGCTGTTTTTT. The rearrangement joins TRBV29-1 to TRBJ2-2; D gene uncertain. With 5 bases removed from V and 8 bases from J, the gap between germline ends came to 6 bases. The CDR3 has 10 amino acids. Germline-derived CDR1 and CDR2 are SQVTM and ANQGSEA.

The chain is built from TRBV12-3 or TRBV12-4 and TRBJ1-4; the D gene is possibly TRBD1 (6 bases). The CDR3 contains 16 residues. V was clipped by 4 bases and J by 8 bases, with 20 bases between them. The CDR3 here is CASSSVGWGRIEKLFF. The CDR3 DNA reads as TGTGCCAGCAGTTCGGTTGGATGGGGGCGAATCGAAAAACTGTTTTTT.

As concerns this clonotype: A much larger clone sits a single nucleotide away, making a read error possible. This CDR3 is missing its conserved last phenylalanine or tryptophan, likely due to a read error. This CDR3 is CASSPRAYGNTIYL. The CDR3 DNA reads as TGTGCCAGCAGCCCCAGGGCTTATGGAAACACCATATATCTT. This chain links TRBV3-1 with TRBJ1-3; perhaps TRBD1 as D (5 bases). This CDR3 is 14 amino acids long. Between the trimmed V and J ends, which lost 4 bases and 3 bases, there was a span of 10 bases. Germline CDR1 is LGHDT and CDR2 is YNNKEL (reference sequence).

This clonotype showed up just once. DNA of the CDR3: TGTGCCAGCAGCTCTAGCAGTTTATACAAGGGGACCTATGGCTACACCTTC. This translates into CASSSSSLYKGTYGYTF. This chain uses TRBV7-2 with TRBJ1-2, with TRBD1 as a possible D gene (5 bases). The CDR3 runs 17 residues. Trimming took 4 bases from V and 4 from J, leaving 22 bases between them. Germline V gene lookup returns CDR1 SGHTA and CDR2 FQGNSA.

The chain has TRBV5-4 and TRBJ2-5; TRBD1 matches 11 bases. V gave up 4 bases and J gave up 5 bases; unmatched junction bases: 7. In germline, CDR1 is SGHNT, CDR2 YYREEE (reference sequence). The CDR3 is 15 amino acids. This CDR3 is CASSLGQGGRETQYF. The CDR3 DNA sequence: TGTGCCAGCAGCCTGGGACAGGGGGGACGGGAGACCCAGTACTTC.

The chain links TRBV7-2 to TRBJ1-1, with D possibly matching TRBD1 (5 bases). Germline V CDR1 and CDR2: SGHTA, FQGNSA. Trimming removed 5 bases from V and 0 bases from J, with 13 bases in between. There are 15 residues in the CDR3. The DNA for the CDR3 is TGTGCCAGCAGCGTTGTGGGCAGGGTGAACACTGAAGCTTTCTTT. Its translation: CASSVVGRVNTEAFF.

There are a few counts of this clonotype. Sequence at one end of the junction differs from germline and may be a read error. The CDR3 is CASGFVGRYGEQYF. DNA of the CDR3: TGCGCCAGCGGCTTCGTCGGGAGGTATGGTGAGCAGTACTTC. The chain combines TRBV11-2 with TRBJ2-7; 7 nucleotides agree with TRBD2. CDR1 SGHAT and CDR2 FQNNGV come from the germline V gene. The CDR3 length is 14 residues. Based on the CDR3 plus reference TRBV11-2 and TRBJ2-7, the full variable domain is EAGVAQSPRYKIIEKRQSVAFWCNPISGHATLYWYQQILGQGPKLLIQFQNNGVVDDSQLPKDRFSAERLKGVDSTLKIQPAKLEDSAVYLCASGFVGRYGEQYFGPGTRLTVT.

This clonotype showed up just once. This chain connects TRBV20-1 to TRBJ2-7; 13 positions agree with TRBD2. CDR3 length: 14 residues. Per germline, CDR1 DFQATT and CDR2 SNEGSKA (reference sequence). The V segment lost 3 bases and the J segment 7 bases; nucleotides outside the gene matches: 6. The CDR3: CSASGLAGVKEQYF. As DNA, the CDR3 is TGCAGTGCTAGTGGACTAGCGGGAGTGAAAGAGCAGTACTTC.

This chain joins TRBV20-1 and TRBJ1-1; 7 bases fit TRBD1. CDR1 is DFQATT and CDR2 is SNEGSKA in the germline V gene (reference sequence). CDR3 length equals 11 residues. In DNA, the CDR3 is TGCAGGACACAGGGGTTCACTGAAGCTTTCTTT. Translated: CRTQGFTEAFF.

This clonotype was seen many times. V is TRBV28 and J is TRBJ2-3; 9 bases map to TRBD1. The CDR3 contains 14 residues. Germline V CDR1 and CDR2: MDHEN, SYDVKM. Trimming removed 4 bases from V and 5 bases from J; junction bases left unmatched: 4. The CDR3 reads CASSWDRARDTQYF. The CDR3, as DNA: TGTGCCAGCAGTTGGGACAGGGCGCGAGATACGCAGTATTTT.

This clonotype was seen at least ten times. The rearrangement joins TRBV20-1 to TRBJ1-1, with D possibly being TRBD1 (6 bases). This CDR3 contains 15 residues. Trimming cost V 6 bases and J 0 bases, with 17 bases left between them. Looked up from germline, CDR1 is DFQATT and CDR2 is SNEGSKA (reference sequence). CDR3 nucleotide sequence: TGCAGTGCCAAGGGCAGGGGATGGGTGAACACTGAAGCTTTCTTT. This encodes CSAKGRGWVNTEAFF.

The V gene is TRBV10-1, the J gene TRBJ1-4, with TRBD1 identical over 12 bases. This CDR3 is built from 14 residues. CDR1 and CDR2 from the germline V gene are WNHNN and SYGVQD (reference sequence). Losses at the gene ends were 6 bases for V and 8 bases for J; bases not matched to a gene: 4. The CDR3 DNA reads TGCGCCAGCAGCCGGGACAGGGGGCAGGAAAAACTGTTTTTT. Protein product: CASSRDRGQEKLFF.

The J gene is TRBJ2-7, the V gene TRBV10-3; a weak D match, TRBD1 (5 bases). The CDR3 runs 14 residues. Per the germline V gene, CDR1 is ENHRY and CDR2 is SYGVKD. Deletions cut 11 bases from V and 2 bases from J, with 19 bases between. CDR3 region: CAHSQGVIPYEQYF. The CDR3 DNA reads TGTGCCCATTCCCAGGGCGTTATCCCCTACGAGCAGTACTTC.

This chain connects TRBV20-1 to TRBJ2-2, with 7 bases lining up with TRBD2. The V gene's germline CDR1 is DFQATT and CDR2 SNEGSKA (reference sequence). V lost 3 bases and J lost 6; bases outside the gene matches: 7. The CDR3 sequence is 14 residues long. The CDR3 here is CSASGRTRAGELFF. The CDR3 DNA sequence: TGCAGTGCTAGCGGGAGGACCAGGGCCGGGGAGCTGTTTTTT.